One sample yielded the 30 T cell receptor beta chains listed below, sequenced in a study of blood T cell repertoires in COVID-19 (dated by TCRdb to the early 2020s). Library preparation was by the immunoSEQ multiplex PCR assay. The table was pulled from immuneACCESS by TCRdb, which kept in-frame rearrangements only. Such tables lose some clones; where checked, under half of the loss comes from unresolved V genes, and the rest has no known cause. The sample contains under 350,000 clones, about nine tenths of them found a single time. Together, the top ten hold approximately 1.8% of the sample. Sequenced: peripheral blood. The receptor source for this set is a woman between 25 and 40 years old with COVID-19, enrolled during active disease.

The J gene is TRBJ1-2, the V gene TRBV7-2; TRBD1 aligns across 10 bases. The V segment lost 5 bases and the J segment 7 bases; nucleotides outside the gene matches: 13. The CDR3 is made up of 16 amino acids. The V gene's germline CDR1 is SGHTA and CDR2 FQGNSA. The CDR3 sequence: CASSLRQGAALGGYTF. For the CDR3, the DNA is TGTGCCAGCAGCCTCCGACAGGGGGCGGCTTTGGGTGGCTACACCTTC.

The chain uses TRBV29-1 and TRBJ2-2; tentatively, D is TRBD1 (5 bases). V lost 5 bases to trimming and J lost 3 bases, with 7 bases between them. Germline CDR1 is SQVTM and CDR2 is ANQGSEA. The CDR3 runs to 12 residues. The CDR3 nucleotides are TGCAGCGTTCCCAGGGACACCGGGGAGCTGTTTTTT. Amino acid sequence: CSVPRDTGELFF.

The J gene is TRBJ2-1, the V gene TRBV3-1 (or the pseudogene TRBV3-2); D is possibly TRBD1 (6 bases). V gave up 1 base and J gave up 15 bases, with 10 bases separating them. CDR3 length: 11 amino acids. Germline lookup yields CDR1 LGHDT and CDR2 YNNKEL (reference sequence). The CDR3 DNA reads TGTGCCAGCAGCCAAGCAGGGGAGAGGTTCTTC. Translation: CASSQAGERFF.

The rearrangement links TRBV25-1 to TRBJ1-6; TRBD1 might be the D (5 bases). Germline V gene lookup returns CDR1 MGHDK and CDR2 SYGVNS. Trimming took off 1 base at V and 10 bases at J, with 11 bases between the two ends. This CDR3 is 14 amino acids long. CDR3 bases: TGTGCCAGCAGTGAATCTAGGGGCTTCTCACCCCTCCACTTT. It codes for CASSESRGFSPLHF.

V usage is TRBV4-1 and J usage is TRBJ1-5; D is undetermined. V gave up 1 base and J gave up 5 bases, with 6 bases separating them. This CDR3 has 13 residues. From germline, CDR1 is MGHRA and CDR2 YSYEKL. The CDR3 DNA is TGCGCCAGCAGCCAAGCCCGTTATCAGCCCCAGCATTTT. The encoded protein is CASSQARYQPQHF.

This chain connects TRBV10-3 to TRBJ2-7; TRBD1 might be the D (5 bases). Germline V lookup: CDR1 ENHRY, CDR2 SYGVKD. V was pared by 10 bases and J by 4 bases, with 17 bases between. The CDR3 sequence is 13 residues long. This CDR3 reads CATEQAPGYEQYV. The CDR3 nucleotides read TGTGCCACCGAACAGGCTCCAGGGTACGAGCAGTACGTC.

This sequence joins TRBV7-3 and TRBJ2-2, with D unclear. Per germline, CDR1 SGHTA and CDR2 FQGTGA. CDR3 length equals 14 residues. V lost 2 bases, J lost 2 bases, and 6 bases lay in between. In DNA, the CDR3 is TGTGCCAGCAGCTTAGGCCGAAACACCGGGGAGCTGTTTTTT. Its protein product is CASSLGRNTGELFF.

CDR3 DNA sequence: TGTGCCAGCAGCTTAATTCATCCCAGGGTAATCCCAAACTATGGCTACACCTTC. It translates to CASSLIHPRVIPNYGYTF. V and J are TRBV7-6 and TRBJ1-2, with D perhaps matching TRBD1 (5 bases). The CDR3 runs to 18 residues. The ends were cut back, 2 bases at V and 2 bases at J, with 21 bases in the middle. Germline V gene sequence: CDR1 SGHVS, CDR2 FNYEAQ.

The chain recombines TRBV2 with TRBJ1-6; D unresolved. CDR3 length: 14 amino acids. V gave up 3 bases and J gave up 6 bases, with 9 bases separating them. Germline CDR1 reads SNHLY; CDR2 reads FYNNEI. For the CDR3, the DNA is TGTGCCAGCAGTGATGGGCAGACTAATTCACCCCTCCACTTT. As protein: CASSDGQTNSPLHF.

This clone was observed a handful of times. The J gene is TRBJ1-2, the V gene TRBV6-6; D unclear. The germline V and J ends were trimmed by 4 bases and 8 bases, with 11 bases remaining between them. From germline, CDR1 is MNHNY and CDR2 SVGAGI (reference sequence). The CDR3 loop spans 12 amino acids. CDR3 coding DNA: TGTGCCAGCAGTTCGACGGGTGGCGGCTACACCTTC. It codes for CASSSTGGGYTF.

The CDR3 here is CASRGQTSTDTQYF. In nucleotides, the CDR3 is TGTGCCAGCAGGGGGCAGACCAGCACAGATACGCAGTATTTT. The chain links TRBV2 to TRBJ2-3; maybe TRBD1 (5 bases). This CDR3 has 14 amino acids. From germline, CDR1 is SNHLY and CDR2 FYNNEI. The ends were cut back, 6 bases at V and 0 bases at J, with 10 bases in the middle. The full variable domain, with the rest looked up from reference TRBV2 and TRBJ2-3, is EPEVTQTPSHQVTQMGQEVILRCVPISNHLYFYWYRQILGQKVEFLVSFYNNEISEKSEIFDDQFSVERPDGSNFTLKIRSTKLEDSAMYFCASRGQTSTDTQYFGPGTRLTVL.

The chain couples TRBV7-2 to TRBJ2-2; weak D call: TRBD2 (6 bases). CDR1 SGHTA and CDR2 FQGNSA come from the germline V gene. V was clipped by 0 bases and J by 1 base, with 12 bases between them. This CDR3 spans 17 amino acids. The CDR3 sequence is CASSLALAGLNTGELFF. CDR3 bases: TGTGCCAGCAGCTTAGCGCTGGCGGGGCTGAACACCGGGGAGCTGTTTTTT.

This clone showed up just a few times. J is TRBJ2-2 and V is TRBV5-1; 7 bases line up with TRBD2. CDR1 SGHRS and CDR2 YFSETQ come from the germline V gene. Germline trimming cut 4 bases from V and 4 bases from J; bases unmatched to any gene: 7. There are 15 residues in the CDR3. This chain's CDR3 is CASSLSGVRTGELFF. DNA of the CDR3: TGCGCCAGCAGCCTAAGCGGGGTGCGCACCGGGGAGCTGTTTTTT.

CDR3 DNA sequence: TGTGCCAGCAGGGCAGGGCGCAATCAGCCCCAGCATTTT. Encoded protein: CASRAGRNQPQHF. The V gene is TRBV21-1, the J gene TRBJ1-5; the tabulated D call, TRBD1, remains unverified against the DNA. TRBV21-1 is a recognized pseudogene. This CDR3 has 13 amino acids.

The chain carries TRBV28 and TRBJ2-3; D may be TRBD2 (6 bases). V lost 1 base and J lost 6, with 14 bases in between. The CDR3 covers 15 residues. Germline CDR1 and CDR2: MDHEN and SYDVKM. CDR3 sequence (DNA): TGTGCCAGCAGTTTATACCGACCGGGAGCGGATACGCAGTATTTT. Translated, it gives CASSLYRPGADTQYF.

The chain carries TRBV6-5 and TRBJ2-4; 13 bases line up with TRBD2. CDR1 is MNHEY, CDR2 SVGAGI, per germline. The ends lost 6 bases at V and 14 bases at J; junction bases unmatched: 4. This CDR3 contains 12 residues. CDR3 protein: CASRTSGGVEYF. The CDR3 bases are TGTGCCAGCAGAACTAGCGGGGGGGTGGAGTACTTC.

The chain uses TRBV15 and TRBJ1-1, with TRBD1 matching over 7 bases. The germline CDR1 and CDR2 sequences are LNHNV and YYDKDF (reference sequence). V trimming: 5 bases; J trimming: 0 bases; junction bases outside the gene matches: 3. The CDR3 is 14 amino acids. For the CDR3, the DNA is TGTGCCACCAGCCACAGGGGAGTGAACACTGAAGCTTTCTTT. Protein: CATSHRGVNTEAFF.

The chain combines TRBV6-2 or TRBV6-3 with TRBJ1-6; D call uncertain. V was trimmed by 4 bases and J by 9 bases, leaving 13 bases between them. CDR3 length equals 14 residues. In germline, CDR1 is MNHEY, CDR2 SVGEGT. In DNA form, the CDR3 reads TGTGCCAGCAGTTGGGAGGGAGAAAGTTCACCCCTCCACTTT. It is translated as CASSWEGESSPLHF.

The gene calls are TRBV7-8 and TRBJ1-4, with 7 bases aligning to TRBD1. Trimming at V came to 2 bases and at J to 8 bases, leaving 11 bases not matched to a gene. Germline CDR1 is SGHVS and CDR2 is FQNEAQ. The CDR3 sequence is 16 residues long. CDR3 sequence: CASSLPRGALVEKLFF. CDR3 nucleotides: TGTGCCAGCAGCTTACCCAGGGGGGCATTAGTCGAAAAACTGTTTTTT.

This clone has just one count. The CDR3 sequence: CASSVGTAGLSSYEQYF. CDR3 nucleotide sequence: TGTGCCAGCAGCGTAGGGACGGCGGGGCTCAGCTCCTACGAGCAGTACTTC. The chain joins TRBV9 to TRBJ2-7, with D possibly matching TRBD2 (6 bases). The CDR3 extends over 17 amino acids. Germline lookup yields CDR1 SGDLS and CDR2 YYNGEE. V gave up 0 bases and J gave up 0 bases, with 16 bases separating them.

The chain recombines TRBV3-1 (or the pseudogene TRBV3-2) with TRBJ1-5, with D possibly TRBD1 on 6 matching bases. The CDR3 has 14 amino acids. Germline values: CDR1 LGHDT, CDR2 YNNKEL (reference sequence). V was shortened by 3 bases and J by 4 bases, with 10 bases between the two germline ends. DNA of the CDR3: TGTGCCAGCAGCCACAGGGGTGGAAATCAGCCCCAGCATTTT. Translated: CASSHRGGNQPQHF.

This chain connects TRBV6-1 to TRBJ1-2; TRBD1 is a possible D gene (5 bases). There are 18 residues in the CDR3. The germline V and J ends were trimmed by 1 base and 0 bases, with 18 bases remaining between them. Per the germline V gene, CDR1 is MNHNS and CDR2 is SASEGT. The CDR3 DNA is TGTGCCAGCAGTGAAGGAGTCCGGGACGGGGGGACTAACTATGGCTACACCTTC. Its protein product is CASSEGVRDGGTNYGYTF.

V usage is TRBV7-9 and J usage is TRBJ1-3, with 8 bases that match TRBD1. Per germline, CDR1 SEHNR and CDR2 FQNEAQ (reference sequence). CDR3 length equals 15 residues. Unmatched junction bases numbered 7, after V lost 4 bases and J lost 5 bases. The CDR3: CASSSDRQGRNTIYF. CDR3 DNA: TGTGCCAGCAGCTCTGACCGACAGGGGAGAAACACCATATATTTT.

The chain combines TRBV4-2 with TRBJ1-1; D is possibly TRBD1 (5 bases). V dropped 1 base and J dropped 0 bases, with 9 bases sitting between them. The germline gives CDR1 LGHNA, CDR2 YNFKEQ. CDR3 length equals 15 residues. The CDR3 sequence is CASSQVLDMNTEAFF. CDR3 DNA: TGTGCCAGCAGCCAAGTTCTGGACATGAACACTGAAGCTTTCTTT.

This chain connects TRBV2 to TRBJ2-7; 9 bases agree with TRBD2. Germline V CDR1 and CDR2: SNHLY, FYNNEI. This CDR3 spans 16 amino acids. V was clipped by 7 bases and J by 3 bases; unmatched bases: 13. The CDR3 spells CASTHPGLAGGYEQYF. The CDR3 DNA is TGTGCCAGCACCCATCCGGGACTAGCTGGGGGCTACGAGCAGTACTTC.

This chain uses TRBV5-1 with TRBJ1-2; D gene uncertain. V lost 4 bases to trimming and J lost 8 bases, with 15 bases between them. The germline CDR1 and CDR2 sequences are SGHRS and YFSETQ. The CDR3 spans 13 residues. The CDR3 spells CASSPLLNEGYTF. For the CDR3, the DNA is TGCGCCAGCAGCCCGCTACTCAACGAGGGCTACACCTTC.

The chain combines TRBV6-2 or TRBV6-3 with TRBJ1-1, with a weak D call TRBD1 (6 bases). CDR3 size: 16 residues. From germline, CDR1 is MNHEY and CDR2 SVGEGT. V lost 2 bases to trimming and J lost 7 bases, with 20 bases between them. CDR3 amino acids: CASSYDHRDGDYEAFF. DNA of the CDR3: TGTGCCAGCAGTTACGACCACAGGGACGGAGATTATGAAGCTTTCTTT.

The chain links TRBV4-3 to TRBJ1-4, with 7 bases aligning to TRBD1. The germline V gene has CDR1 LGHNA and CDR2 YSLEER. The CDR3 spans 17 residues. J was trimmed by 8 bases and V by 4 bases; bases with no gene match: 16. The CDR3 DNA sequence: TGCGCCAGCAGCCGAAATAAGGGACAGTCCGCATACGAAAAACTGTTTTTT. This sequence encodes CASSRNKGQSAYEKLFF.

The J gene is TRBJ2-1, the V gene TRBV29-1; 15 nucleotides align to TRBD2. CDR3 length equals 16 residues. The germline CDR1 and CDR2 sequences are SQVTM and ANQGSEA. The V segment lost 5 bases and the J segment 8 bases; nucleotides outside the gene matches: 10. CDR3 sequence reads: CSVRTSGGAYVHEQFF. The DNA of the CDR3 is TGCAGCGTTCGGACTAGCGGGGGGGCCTATGTACATGAGCAGTTCTTC.

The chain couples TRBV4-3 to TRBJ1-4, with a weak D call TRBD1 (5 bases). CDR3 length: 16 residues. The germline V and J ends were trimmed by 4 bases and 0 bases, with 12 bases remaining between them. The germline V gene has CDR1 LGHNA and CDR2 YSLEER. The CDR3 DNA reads TGCGCCAGCAGCCCAGGGATCTTTGCAACTAATGAAAAACTGTTTTTT. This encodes CASSPGIFATNEKLFF.